This is a list of T cell receptor beta chains from one sample in a study of cytomegalovirus exposure and HLA in healthy donors. Generated by immunoSEQ multiplex PCR, the TCRdb table keeps only in-frame clones and is missing some. The sample totals around 210,000 clones; its top ten clones hold roughly 0.89%. Sequencing was performed on PBMCs. These receptors originate from a woman between 25 and 40 years old in good health and CMV-seropositive. CDR3s include the opening cysteine and the closing phenylalanine or tryptophan. D genes are given only for firm matches.

V	J	D	DNA	CDR3
TRBV7-8	TRBJ2-1	.	TGTGCCAGCAGCTTACAGGACAGCTCCTACAATGAGCAGTTCTTC	CASSLQDSSYNEQFF
TRBV5-1	TRBJ2-3	TRBD2	TGCGCCAGCAGCTCCGGGGGGTTATTCACAGATACGCAGTATTTT	CASSSGGLFTDTQYF
TRBV15	TRBJ1-1	TRBD1	TGTGCCACCAGCAGAGGGCAGGGGGCGCGGGGTAGGACTGAAGCTTTCTTT	CATSRGQGARGRTEAFF
TRBV6-5	TRBJ2-7	.	TGTGCCAGCAGTCAGGGCCTCTCCTACGAGCAGTACTTC	CASSQGLSYEQYF
TRBV13	TRBJ2-3	TRBD1	TGTGCCAGCAGCACTCGACAGGGGATGGGAGATACGCAGTATTTT	CASSTRQGMGDTQYF
TRBV6-6	TRBJ1-2	.	TGTGCCAGCAGCCACAGCCGGGGAACCTATGGCTACACCTTC	CASSHSRGTYGYTF
TRBV19	TRBJ1-1	TRBD1	TGTGCCAGTTCTGGACAGGGGCACGTCAAAGCTTTCTTT	CASSGQGHVKAFF
TRBV2	TRBJ1-3	.	TGTGCCAGCAGTGAGGGGACACGGACTGGAAACACCATATATTTT	CASSEGTRTGNTIYF
TRBV18	TRBJ1-4	TRBD1	TGTGCCAGCTCACCCACAGGGGTTGAAAAACTGTTTTTT	CASSPTGVEKLFF
TRBV4-3	TRBJ2-7	TRBD2	TGCGCCAGCAGCCCCGGACTAGCGGGAGGAGCCTCCTACGAGCAGTACTTC	CASSPGLAGGASYEQYF
TRBV7-6	TRBJ2-2	TRBD1	TGTGCCAGCAGCCGGACAGGGAACACCGGGGAGCTGTTTTTT	CASSRTGNTGELFF
TRBV5-1	TRBJ2-5	TRBD1	TGCGCCAGCAGCTGGGGACAGGCGACGACACAGTACCAAGAGACCCAGTACTTC	CASSWGQATTQYQETQYF
TRBV18	TRBJ1-6	TRBD1	TGTGCCAGCTCACCGGGACAGGCTGGGATTTCACCCCTCCACTTT	CASSPGQAGISPLHF
TRBV4-1	TRBJ1-2	.	TGCGCCAGCAGCCAAGACAGGGCTTATGGCTACACCTTC	CASSQDRAYGYTF
TRBV28	TRBJ1-3	.	TGTGCCAGCAGCTTCGGCAGGGTGCGCGGAAACACCATATATTTT	CASSFGRVRGNTIYF
TRBV13	TRBJ2-3	.	TGTGCCAGCAGCTTACGCTTGGGCAGGGGCCTCACAGATACGCAGTATTTT	CASSLRLGRGLTDTQYF
TRBV28	TRBJ1-2	TRBD1	TGTGCCAGCAGGTCCGGGACAGCGAGCTATGGCTACACCTTC	CASRSGTASYGYTF
TRBV2	TRBJ2-7	TRBD1	TGTGCCAGCAGTATTTACCAGGGGGTTTCCATCGAGCAGTACTTC	CASSIYQGVSIEQYF
TRBV29-1	TRBJ2-1	TRBD2	TGCAGCGTTCTAGCGGGGGGCTCCTACAATGAGCAGTTCTTC	CSVLAGGSYNEQFF
TRBV30	TRBJ1-1	.	TGTGCCTGGAGTGTGGCCCGGAACACTGAAGCTTTCTTT	CAWSVARNTEAFF
TRBV28	TRBJ1-2	.	TGTGCCAGCAGTTGGGGGGGAGGGAGAGGGTTCTATGGCTACACCTTC	CASSWGGGRGFYGYTF
TRBV28	TRBJ2-7	.	TGTGCCAGCAGTTTAGGGGGCAGGTCCTCCTACGAGCAGTACTTC	CASSLGGRSSYEQYF
TRBV19	TRBJ1-1	TRBD1	TGTGCCAGTAGAAGGACAGGTATGAACACTGAAGCTTTCTTT	CASRRTGMNTEAFF
TRBV27	TRBJ2-7	.	TGTGCCAGCAGTTTCGGCGGCACGGGGACCTACGAGCAGTACTTC	CASSFGGTGTYEQYF